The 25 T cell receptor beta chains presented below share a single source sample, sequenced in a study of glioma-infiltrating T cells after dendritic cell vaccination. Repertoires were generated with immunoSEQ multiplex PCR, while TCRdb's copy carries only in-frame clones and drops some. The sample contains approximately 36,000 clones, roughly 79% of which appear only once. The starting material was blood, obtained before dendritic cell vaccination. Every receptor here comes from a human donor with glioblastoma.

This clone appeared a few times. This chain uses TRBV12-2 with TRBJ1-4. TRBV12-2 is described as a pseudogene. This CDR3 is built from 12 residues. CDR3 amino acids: CASRERGEKLFF. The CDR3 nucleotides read TGTGCAAGTCGCGAACGGGGAGAAAAACTGTTTTTT.

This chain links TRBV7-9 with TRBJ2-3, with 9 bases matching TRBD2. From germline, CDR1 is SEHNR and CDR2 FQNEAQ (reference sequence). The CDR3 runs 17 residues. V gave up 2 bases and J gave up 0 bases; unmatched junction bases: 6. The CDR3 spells CASSLQSSGKSTDTQYF. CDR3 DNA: TGTGCCAGCAGCTTACAATCTAGCGGGAAAAGCACAGATACGCAGTATTTT.

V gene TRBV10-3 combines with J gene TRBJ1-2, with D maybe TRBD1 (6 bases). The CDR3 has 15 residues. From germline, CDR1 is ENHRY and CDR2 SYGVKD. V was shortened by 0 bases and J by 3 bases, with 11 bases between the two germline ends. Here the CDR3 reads CAISESLRGDYGYTF. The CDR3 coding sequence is TGTGCCATCAGTGAGTCGCTCAGGGGAGACTATGGCTACACCTTC.

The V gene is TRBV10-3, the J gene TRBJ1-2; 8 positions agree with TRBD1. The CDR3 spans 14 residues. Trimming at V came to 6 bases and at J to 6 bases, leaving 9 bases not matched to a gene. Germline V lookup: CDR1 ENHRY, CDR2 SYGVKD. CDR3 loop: CAISGVGTGHGYTF. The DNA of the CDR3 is TGTGCCATCAGCGGGGTGGGGACAGGTCATGGCTACACCTTC.

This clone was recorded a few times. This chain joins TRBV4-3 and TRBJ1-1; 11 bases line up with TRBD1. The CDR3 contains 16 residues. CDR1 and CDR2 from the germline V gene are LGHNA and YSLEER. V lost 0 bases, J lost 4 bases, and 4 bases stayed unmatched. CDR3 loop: CASSQDAGTGGTEAFF. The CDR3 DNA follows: TGCGCCAGCAGCCAAGATGCCGGGACAGGGGGCACTGAAGCTTTCTTT.

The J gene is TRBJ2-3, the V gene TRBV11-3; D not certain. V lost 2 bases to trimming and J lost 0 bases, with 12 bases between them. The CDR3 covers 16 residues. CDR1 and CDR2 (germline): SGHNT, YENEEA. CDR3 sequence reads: CASSLSGDPSTDTQYF. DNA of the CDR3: TGTGCCAGCAGCTTATCTGGAGATCCCAGCACAGATACGCAGTATTTT.

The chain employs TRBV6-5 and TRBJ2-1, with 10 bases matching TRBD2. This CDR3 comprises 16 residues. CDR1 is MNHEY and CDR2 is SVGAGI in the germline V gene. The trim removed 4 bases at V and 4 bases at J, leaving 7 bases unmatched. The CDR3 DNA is TGTGCCAGCAGTTCAAAACTAGCGGGGATATACAATGAGCAGTTCTTC. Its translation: CASSSKLAGIYNEQFF.

This CDR3 is CASSQGQFKNIQYF. Here the CDR3 DNA reads TGCGCCAGCAGCCAAGGACAGTTTAAAAACATTCAGTACTTC. V usage is TRBV4-1 and J usage is TRBJ2-4; weak D call: TRBD1 (5 bases). Germline assignment: CDR1 MGHRA and CDR2 YSYEKL. Trimming left V 1 base short and J 4 bases short, with 8 bases between. This CDR3 has 14 residues.

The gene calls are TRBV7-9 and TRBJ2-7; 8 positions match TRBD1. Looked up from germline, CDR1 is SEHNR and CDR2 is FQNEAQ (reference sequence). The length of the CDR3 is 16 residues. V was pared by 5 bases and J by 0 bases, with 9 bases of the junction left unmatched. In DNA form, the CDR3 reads TGTGCCAGCAGCCCAGGGGGCTCGGAACCCTCCTACGAGCAGTACTTC. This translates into CASSPGGSEPSYEQYF.

In DNA, the CDR3 is TGTGCCAGCAGCTTAGCCCGGGGGGGAAACCAAGAGACCCAGTACTTC. Its translation: CASSLARGGNQETQYF. The rearrangement uses TRBV7-9 and TRBJ2-5; 8 bases line up with TRBD2. The length of the CDR3 is 16 residues. With V trimmed by 0 bases and J by 0 bases, 3 bases remained unmatched. Germline CDR1 reads SEHNR; CDR2 reads FQNEAQ (reference sequence).

The CDR3 DNA reads TGTGCCAGCAGCTTATTGGGACTAGCGGGGGGTGATGAGCAGTTCTTC. Its protein is CASSLLGLAGGDEQFF. The chain links TRBV7-9 to TRBJ2-1; 15 bases match TRBD2. This CDR3 has 16 amino acids. V trimming: 2 bases; J trimming: 8 bases; junction bases outside the gene matches: 4. Germline V gene sequence: CDR1 SEHNR, CDR2 FQNEAQ (reference sequence).

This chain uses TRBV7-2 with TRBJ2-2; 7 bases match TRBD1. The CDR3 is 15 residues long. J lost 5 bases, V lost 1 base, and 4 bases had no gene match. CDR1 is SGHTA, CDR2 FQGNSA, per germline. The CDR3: CASSLGDRLTGELFF. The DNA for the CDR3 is TGTGCCAGCAGCTTAGGGGACAGATTAACCGGGGAGCTGTTTTTT. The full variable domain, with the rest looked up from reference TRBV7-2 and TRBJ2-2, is GAGVSQSPSNKVTEKGKDVELRCDPISGHTALYWYRQSLGQGLEFLIYFQGNSAPDKSGLPSDRFSAERTGGSVSTLTIQRTQQEDSAVYLCASSLGDRLTGELFFGEGSRLTVL.

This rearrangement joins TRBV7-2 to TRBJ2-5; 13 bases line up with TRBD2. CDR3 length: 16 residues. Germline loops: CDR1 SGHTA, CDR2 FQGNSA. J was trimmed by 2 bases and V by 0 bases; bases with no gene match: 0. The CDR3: CASSLATSGGQETQYF. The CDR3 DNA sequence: TGTGCCAGCAGCTTAGCGACTAGCGGGGGGCAAGAGACCCAGTACTTC.

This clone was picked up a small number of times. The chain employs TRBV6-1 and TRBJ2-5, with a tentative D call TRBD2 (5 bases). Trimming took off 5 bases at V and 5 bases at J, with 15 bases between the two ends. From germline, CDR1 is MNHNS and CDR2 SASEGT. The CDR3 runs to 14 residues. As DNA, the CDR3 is TGTGCCAGCAGTAGGGCTAGGAGGTGGGAGACCCAGTACTTC. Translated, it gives CASSRARRWETQYF.

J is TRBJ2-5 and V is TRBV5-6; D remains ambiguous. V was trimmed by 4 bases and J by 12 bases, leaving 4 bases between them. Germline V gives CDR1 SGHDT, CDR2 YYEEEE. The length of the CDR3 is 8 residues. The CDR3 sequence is CASSPKYF. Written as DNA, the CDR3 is TGTGCCAGCAGCCCCAAGTACTTC.

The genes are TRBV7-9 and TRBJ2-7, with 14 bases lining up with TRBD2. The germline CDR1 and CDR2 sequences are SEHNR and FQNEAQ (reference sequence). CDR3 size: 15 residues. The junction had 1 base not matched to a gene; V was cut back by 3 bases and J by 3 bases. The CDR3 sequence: CASSFGTSGGYEQYF. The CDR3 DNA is TGTGCCAGCAGCTTTGGGACTAGCGGGGGCTACGAGCAGTACTTC.

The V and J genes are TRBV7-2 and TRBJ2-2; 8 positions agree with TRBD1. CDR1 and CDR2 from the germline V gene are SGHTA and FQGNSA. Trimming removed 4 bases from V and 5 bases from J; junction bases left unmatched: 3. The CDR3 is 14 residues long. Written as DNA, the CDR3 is TGTGCCAGCAGCTCGACAGGGGTGACCGGGGAGCTGTTTTTT. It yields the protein CASSSTGVTGELFF.

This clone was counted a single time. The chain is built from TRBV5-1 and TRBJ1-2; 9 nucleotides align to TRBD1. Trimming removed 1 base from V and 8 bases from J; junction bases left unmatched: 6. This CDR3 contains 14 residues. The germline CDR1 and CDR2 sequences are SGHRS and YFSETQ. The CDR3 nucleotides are TGCGCCAGCAGCTTGACACAGGGGGCGGAAGGCTACACCTTC. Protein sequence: CASSLTQGAEGYTF.

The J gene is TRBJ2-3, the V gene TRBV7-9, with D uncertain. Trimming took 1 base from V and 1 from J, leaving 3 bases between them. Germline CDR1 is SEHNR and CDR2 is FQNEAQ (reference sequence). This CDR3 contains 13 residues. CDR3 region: CASSLGGTDTQYF. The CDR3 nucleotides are TGTGCCAGCAGCTTAGGCGGCACAGATACGCAGTATTTT.

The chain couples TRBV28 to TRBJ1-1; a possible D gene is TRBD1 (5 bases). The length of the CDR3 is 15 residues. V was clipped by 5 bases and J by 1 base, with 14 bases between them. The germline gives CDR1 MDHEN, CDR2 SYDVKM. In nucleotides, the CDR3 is TGTGCCAGCAGTACCCCCCGGGGGACGAACACTGAAGCTTTCTTT. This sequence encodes CASSTPRGTNTEAFF.

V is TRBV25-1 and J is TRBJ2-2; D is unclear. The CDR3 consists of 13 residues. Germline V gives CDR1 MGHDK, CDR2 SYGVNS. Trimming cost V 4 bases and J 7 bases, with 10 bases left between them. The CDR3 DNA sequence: TGTGCCAGCAGTGCCCCTGGGCACGGGGAGCTGTTTTTT. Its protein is CASSAPGHGELFF.

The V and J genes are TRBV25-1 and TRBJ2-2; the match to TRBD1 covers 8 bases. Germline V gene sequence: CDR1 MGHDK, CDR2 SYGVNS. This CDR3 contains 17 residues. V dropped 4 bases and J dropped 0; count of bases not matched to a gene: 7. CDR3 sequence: CASSVSPGQANTGELFF. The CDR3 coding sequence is TGTGCCAGCAGTGTTTCCCCGGGACAGGCGAACACCGGGGAGCTGTTTTTT.

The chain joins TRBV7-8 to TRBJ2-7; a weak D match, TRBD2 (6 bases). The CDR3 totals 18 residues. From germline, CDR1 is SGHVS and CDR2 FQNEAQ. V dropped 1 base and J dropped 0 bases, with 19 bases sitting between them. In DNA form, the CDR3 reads TGTGCCAGCAGCTTAGTTGGGGGTGGGGGGACGACCTCCTACGAGCAGTACTTC. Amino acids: CASSLVGGGGTTSYEQYF.

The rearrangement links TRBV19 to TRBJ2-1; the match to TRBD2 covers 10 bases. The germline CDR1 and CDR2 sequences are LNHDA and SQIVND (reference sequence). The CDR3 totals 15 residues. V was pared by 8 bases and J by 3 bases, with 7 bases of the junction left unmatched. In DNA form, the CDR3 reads TGTGCCAGTGAATTAGCGGGGGGACACTACAATGAGCAGTTCTTC. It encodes CASELAGGHYNEQFF.

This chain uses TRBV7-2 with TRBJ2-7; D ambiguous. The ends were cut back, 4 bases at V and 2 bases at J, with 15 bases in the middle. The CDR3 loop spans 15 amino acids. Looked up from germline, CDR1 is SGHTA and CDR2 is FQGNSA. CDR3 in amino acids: CASSSPSGPTYEQYF. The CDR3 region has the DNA TGTGCCAGCAGCTCCCCTTCGGGTCCCACCTACGAGCAGTACTTC.